This T cell receptor beta chain was obtained from a study of shared clonotypes between healthy human individuals. Method: immunoSEQ multiplex PCR; TCRdb's copy keeps in-frame clones and lacks some. The table records about 510,000 clones, 90% to 96% of them present only once. The CDR3 totals 14 residues. The germline V gene has CDR1 SGHRS and CDR2 YFSETQ. The V end was cut by 2 bases, the J end by 4 bases, with 12 bases between. The source is a woman aged 30 to 39 in good health. The sequenced material came from naive CD4+ T cells sorted from blood. The subset was: CD45RA+ positively selected. The gene calls are TRBV5-1 and TRBJ2-5; TRBD2 is a possible D gene (6 bases). The CDR3 is CASSFIDGGETQYF. The CDR3 DNA sequence: TGCGCCAGCAGCTTCATTGACGGGGGAGAGACCCAGTACTTC.